This entry lists 28 T cell receptor beta chains sequenced from one sample in a study of T cell responses to AZD1222 COVID-19 vaccine. Data came from immunoSEQ multiplex PCR; TCRdb stores just in-frame clones and leaves some out. The sample lists 100,000 to 150,000 clones, 93% occurring once. Sequencing was performed on peripheral blood, taken on day 0 of AZD1222 vaccination. The source is an adult in good health.

This clone was counted once. The chain couples TRBV11-2 to TRBJ1-1; D possibly corresponds to TRBD1 (6 bases). This CDR3 spans 14 amino acids. V lost 5 bases and J 1 base, leaving 11 bases between the germline ends. Germline V gene sequence: CDR1 SGHAT, CDR2 FQNNGV. CDR3 sequence (DNA): TGTGCCAGCAGCGCTAGGACAGCGAACACTGAAGCTTTCTTT. This encodes CASSARTANTEAFF. Full variable domain (remainder filled in from reference TRBV11-2 and TRBJ1-1): EAGVAQSPRYKIIEKRQSVAFWCNPISGHATLYWYQQILGQGPKLLIQFQNNGVVDDSQLPKDRFSAERLKGVDSTLKIQPAKLEDSAVYLCASSARTANTEAFFGQGTRLTVV.

The J gene is TRBJ2-1, the V gene TRBV5-4, with 7 bases matching TRBD2. Germline trimming cut 1 base from V and 8 bases from J; bases unmatched to any gene: 6. This CDR3 spans 14 amino acids. CDR1 is SGHNT and CDR2 is YYREEE in the germline V gene (reference sequence). The CDR3 spells CASSLSWGGDEQFF. The CDR3 bases are TGTGCCAGCAGCTTGTCTTGGGGGGGGGATGAGCAGTTCTTC.

The V call is TRBV27, the J call TRBJ1-1; D is uncertain. The CDR3 is made up of 14 amino acids. The germline V gene has CDR1 MNHEY and CDR2 SMNVEV (reference sequence). V lost 3 bases and J lost 7, with 15 bases in between. CDR3 residues: CASSLVGSEDEAFF. The DNA for the CDR3 is TGTGCCAGCAGTTTGGTCGGGAGTGAGGATGAAGCTTTCTTT.

CDR3 sequence reads: CASSKGQTYEQYF. In DNA form, the CDR3 reads TGTGCCAGTAGTAAGGGACAAACCTACGAGCAGTACTTC. This chain connects TRBV19 to TRBJ2-7; weak D call: TRBD1 (6 bases). The CDR3 sequence is 13 residues long. CDR1 is LNHDA, CDR2 SQIVND, per germline (reference sequence). The V end was cut by 4 bases, the J end by 2 bases, with 9 bases between. The full variable domain, with the rest looked up from reference TRBV19 and TRBJ2-7, is DGGITQSPKYLFRKEGQNVTLSCEQNLNHDAMYWYRQDPGQGLRLIYYSQIVNDFQKGDIAEGYSVSREKKESFPLTVTSAQKNPTAFYLCASSKGQTYEQYFGPGTRLTVT.

V is TRBV15 and J is TRBJ2-3; D gene uncertain. The V gene's germline CDR1 is LNHNV and CDR2 YYDKDF (reference sequence). CDR3 length equals 13 residues. V was cut by 3 bases and J by 6 bases, with 10 bases left in between. The CDR3 protein is CATSRSPADTQYF. CDR3 DNA: TGTGCCACCAGCAGGTCCCCCGCGGATACGCAGTATTTT. Variable domain in full (rest from reference TRBV15 and TRBJ2-3): DAMVIQNPRYQVTQFGKPVTLSCSQTLNHNVMYWYQQKSSQAPKLLFHYYDKDFNNEADTPDNFQSRRPNTSFCFLDIRSPGLGDTAMYLCATSRSPADTQYFGPGTRLTVL.

Points on this clone: One end of the junction fails to match germline, which may point to a read error. The chain carries TRBV23-1 and TRBJ2-1; maybe TRBD2 (5 bases). TRBV23-1 is classed as an ORF, of uncertain function. This CDR3 has 12 residues. For the CDR3, the DNA is TGCGCCAGCACTCAACTAGGGAATGAGCAGTTCTTC. Its protein is CASTQLGNEQFF.

In its sample, this clone was seen once. The V and J genes are TRBV7-8 and TRBJ1-5; TRBD1 aligns across 8 bases. Germline assignment: CDR1 SGHVS and CDR2 FQNEAQ. V was pared by 5 bases and J by 0 bases, with 15 bases of the junction left unmatched. The CDR3 spans 19 residues. CDR3 sequence: CASSPQVGQGASSNQPQHF. The CDR3 DNA is TGTGCCAGCAGCCCCCAGGTCGGGCAGGGGGCGAGTAGCAATCAGCCCCAGCATTTT.

This clone was detected once. V and J are TRBV12-3 or TRBV12-4 and TRBJ1-5; D remains ambiguous. The CDR3 runs to 13 residues. Deletions cut 3 bases from V and 5 bases from J, with 8 bases between. As DNA, the CDR3 is TGTGCCAGCAGTTTCGGCCCCGATCAGCCCCAGCATTTT. It is translated as CASSFGPDQPQHF.

The chain uses TRBV5-1 and TRBJ1-2, with 12 bases that match TRBD1. Germline trimming cut 2 bases from V and 7 bases from J; bases unmatched to any gene: 6. The CDR3 sequence is 15 residues long. CDR1 SGHRS and CDR2 YFSETQ come from the germline V gene. This CDR3 reads CASSFRGTGGGGYTF. The CDR3 DNA sequence: TGCGCCAGCAGCTTTCGCGGGACAGGGGGCGGTGGCTACACCTTC.

The sample holds a few counts of this clone. The J gene is TRBJ1-6, the V gene TRBV2; the match to TRBD1 covers 7 bases. The CDR3 extends over 17 amino acids. Germline V gene data show CDR1 as SNHLY and CDR2 as FYNNEI. Trimming removed 6 bases from V and 7 bases from J; junction bases left unmatched: 15. The CDR3 coding sequence is TGTGCCAGCAGCCGACAGGGAGTAATGGGATCAAATTCACCCCTCCACTTT. Encoded protein: CASSRQGVMGSNSPLHF.

The chain is built from TRBV19 and TRBJ1-1, with TRBD1 as a possible D gene (5 bases). The CDR3 contains 16 residues. The V end lost 6 bases, the J end lost 0 bases, and 17 bases lay between the germline ends. Germline CDR1 LNHDA, CDR2 SQIVND (reference sequence). CDR3 loop: CASRPKGTALNTEAFF. CDR3 bases: TGTGCCAGTAGACCGAAGGGGACGGCATTGAACACTGAAGCTTTCTTT.

The sample holds one count of this clone. The chain uses TRBV19 and TRBJ2-3; D is undetermined. The germline CDR1 and CDR2 sequences are LNHDA and SQIVND (reference sequence). The CDR3 totals 14 residues. V lost 8 bases and J lost 4, with 16 bases in between. The CDR3 DNA reads TGTGCCAGTCAGTTTAGTAAATCGTCAGATACGCAGTATTTT. Translated, it gives CASQFSKSSDTQYF.

The J gene is TRBJ2-7, the V gene TRBV27; a weak D match, TRBD2 (6 bases). Germline lookup yields CDR1 MNHEY and CDR2 SMNVEV (reference sequence). Trimming stripped 2 bases from V and 9 bases from J, with 20 bases between. The CDR3 runs 15 residues. DNA of the CDR3: TGTGCCAGCAGTTTAGTTGGTGATAGCGGCCTAGGGCAGTACTTC. Translation gives CASSLVGDSGLGQYF.

The CDR3 sequence: CASSPPGGTGSSYEQYF. CDR3 DNA sequence: TGTGCCAGTAGTCCCCCGGGCGGGACAGGGAGCTCCTACGAGCAGTACTTC. The genes are TRBV19 and TRBJ2-7, with 9 bases aligning to TRBD1. With 5 bases clipped from V and 0 bases from J, the junction kept 11 bases outside the gene matches. The CDR3 contains 17 residues. The germline V gene encodes CDR1 LNHDA and CDR2 SQIVND (reference sequence).

The rearrangement uses TRBV5-1 and TRBJ2-7, with 7 bases aligning to TRBD1. Per the germline V gene, CDR1 is SGHRS and CDR2 is YFSETQ. V shed 0 bases and J 3 bases; nucleotides not matched to a gene: 12. The CDR3 is 17 amino acids. This CDR3 reads CASSLVSGQAINYEQYF. The DNA of the CDR3 is TGCGCCAGCAGCTTGGTTTCCGGACAGGCGATAAACTACGAGCAGTACTTC. The full variable domain, completed using reference TRBV5-1 and TRBJ2-7, is KAGVTQTPRYLIKTRGQQVTLSCSPISGHRSVSWYQQTPGQGLQFLFEYFSETQRNKGNFPGRFSGRQFSNSRSEMNVSTLELGDSALYLCASSLVSGQAINYEQYFGPGTRLTVT.

The chain is built from TRBV6-5 and TRBJ1-2, with 10 bases matching TRBD1. Germline assignment: CDR1 MNHEY and CDR2 SVGAGI. Unmatched junction bases numbered 5, after V lost 2 bases and J lost 8 bases. The CDR3 is 14 amino acids. The CDR3 nucleotides read TGTGCCAGCAGTTACGTGGGACAGGGGATCGGCTACACCTTC. This gives the protein CASSYVGQGIGYTF.

This sequence joins TRBV7-2 and TRBJ1-3; no definite D call. V was cut by 9 bases and J by 3 bases, with 15 bases left in between. Germline lookup yields CDR1 SGHTA and CDR2 FQGNSA. This CDR3 comprises 14 residues. CDR3 protein: CASTLDMGGNTIYF. In DNA form, the CDR3 reads TGTGCCAGTACTCTCGACATGGGTGGAAACACCATATATTTT. The full variable domain, completed using reference TRBV7-2 and TRBJ1-3, is GAGVSQSPSNKVTEKGKDVELRCDPISGHTALYWYRQSLGQGLEFLIYFQGNSAPDKSGLPSDRFSAERTGGSVSTLTIQRTQQEDSAVYLCASTLDMGGNTIYFGEGSWLTVV.

V is TRBV28 and J is TRBJ2-3; D is ambiguous. The V gene lost 2 bases and the J gene lost 1 base, with 7 bases spanning the gap. Germline CDR1 reads MDHEN; CDR2 reads SYDVKM. The CDR3 has 14 residues. CDR3 residues: CASSLTTRTDTQYF. As DNA, the CDR3 is TGTGCCAGCAGTTTAACTACCCGCACAGATACGCAGTATTTT.

The chain's CDR3 is CSAQNTEAFF. The CDR3 nucleotides are TGCAGCGCTCAGAACACTGAAGCTTTCTTT. The chain employs TRBV29-1 and TRBJ1-1; D gene ambiguous. This CDR3 region has 10 residues. Trimming left V 7 bases short and J 1 base short, with 4 bases between. The germline V gene has CDR1 SQVTM and CDR2 ANQGSEA.

V and J are TRBV4-2 and TRBJ1-2; a possible D gene is TRBD1 (5 bases). Germline V gene data show CDR1 as LGHNA and CDR2 as YNFKEQ. V dropped 0 bases and J dropped 4 bases, with 15 bases sitting between them. The CDR3 length is 16 residues. The CDR3 sequence: CASSQDLRGRVYGYTF. CDR3 bases: TGTGCCAGCAGCCAAGATTTGAGGGGCCGCGTCTATGGCTACACCTTC.

This chain uses TRBV28 with TRBJ1-1; TRBD1 agrees at 7 bases. Trimming took 1 base from V and 6 from J; bases not matched to a gene: 11. CDR1 is MDHEN, CDR2 SYDVKM, per germline. The CDR3 extends over 16 amino acids. In DNA, the CDR3 is TGTGCCAGCAGTTTATATGAGGGGGCGCCGGGAGCTGAAGCTTTCTTT. Translated: CASSLYEGAPGAEAFF.

This clone was seen once. This chain connects TRBV6-2 or TRBV6-3 to TRBJ1-5; TRBD1 matches 8 bases. This CDR3 contains 17 residues. V was pared by 0 bases and J by 0 bases, with 4 bases of the junction left unmatched. Germline assignment: CDR1 MNHEY and CDR2 SVGEGT. The DNA of the CDR3 is TGTGCCAGCAGTTACTCTTTCAGGGGGCTTAGCAATCAGCCCCAGCATTTT. This encodes CASSYSFRGLSNQPQHF.

The gene calls are TRBV30 and TRBJ2-3, with D possibly being TRBD2 (6 bases). The V gene lost 3 bases and the J gene lost 4 bases, with 14 bases spanning the gap. Germline-derived CDR1 and CDR2 are GTSNPN and SVGIG (reference sequence). CDR3 size: 14 residues. CDR3 bases: TGTGCCTGGAGGAAAACTAGCCGAGCAGATACGCAGTATTTT. Protein sequence: CAWRKTSRADTQYF.

In regard to this clone: At one end the junction does not follow the germline gene, possibly because of a read error. The chain employs TRBV4-1 and TRBJ2-7; 7 bases match TRBD1. Germline assignment: CDR1 MGHRA and CDR2 YSYEKL. The CDR3 extends over 14 amino acids. This chain's CDR3 is CASSQDRVTYEQYF. CDR3 nucleotides: TGCGCCAGCAGTCAAGACAGGGTTACCTACGAGCAGTACTTC.

This chain joins TRBV30 and TRBJ2-7; D gene ambiguous. CDR1 and CDR2 from the germline V gene are GTSNPN and SVGIG (reference sequence). This CDR3 has 13 residues. V was trimmed by 2 bases and J by 3 bases, leaving 11 bases between them. For the CDR3, the DNA is TGTGCCTGGAGTTTCGTACAAGACTACGAGCAGTACTTC. The encoded protein is CAWSFVQDYEQYF.

This clone was seen once. This CDR3 is also generated by other DNA sequences in the sample. The chain has TRBV7-3 and TRBJ2-1; 9 nucleotides agree with TRBD1. The CDR3 has 14 residues. Germline CDR1 is SGHTA and CDR2 is FQGTGA. The V gene end was trimmed by 3 bases and the J gene end by 8 bases; junction bases not matched to a gene: 5. CDR3 amino acids: CASSLGQGGDEQFF. CDR3 DNA: TGTGCCAGCAGCTTGGGACAGGGCGGCGATGAGCAGTTCTTC.

The genes are TRBV18 and TRBJ2-1; 9 nucleotides align to TRBD2. Trimming removed 4 bases from V and 4 bases from J; junction bases left unmatched: 2. CDR1 is KGHSH, CDR2 LQKENI, per germline. This CDR3 region has 14 residues. The CDR3 spells CASSLAGVYNEQFF. The CDR3 bases are TGTGCCAGCTCACTAGCGGGGGTGTACAATGAGCAGTTCTTC.

The gene calls are TRBV13 and TRBJ1-2; 10 positions agree with TRBD1. Germline V gene lookup returns CDR1 PRHDT and CDR2 FYEKMQ (reference sequence). After removal of 5 bases from V and 7 bases from J, the junction contained 4 bases not matched to a gene. This CDR3 contains 13 residues. This CDR3 reads CASSTRTGGGYTF. CDR3 bases: TGTGCCAGCAGCACCCGGACAGGGGGTGGCTACACCTTC.